This TCR beta chain was captured in a study of radiotherapy plus CTLA-4 blockade in lung cancer. Findings and caveats of the study: According to reports, early shifts in blood T cell clones, alongside interferon-beta, forecast response most accurately. Some TCR clones had been derived from tumors. These clones expanded in peripheral blood after radiotherapy plus ipilimumab.

Sequencing used immunoSEQ multiplex PCR; TCRdb keeps in-frame clones, though not all of them. The sample yields approximately 100,000 clones, more than 75% seen once. CDR1 and CDR2 (germline): MNHNY, SVGAGI (reference sequence). CDR3 length equals 16 residues. After removal of 5 bases from V and 8 bases from J, the junction contained 7 bases not matched to a gene. The study gave focal radiation plus ipilimumab CTLA-4 blockade to patients with chemo-refractory metastatic non-small-cell lung cancer. Regarding this clone: Its antigen is not known.

The gene calls are TRBV6-6 and TRBJ2-1; 15 bases map to TRBD2. The sequence was obtained from a human donor with non-small cell lung cancer who had a partial response to radiotherapy plus ipilimumab. The starting material was peripheral blood, obtained from a patient treated with radiotherapy plus ipilimumab. CDR3 sequence (DNA): TGTGCCAGCAGTCCCTCGGGACTAGCGGGAGGTGATGAGCAGTTCTTC. This codes for CASSPSGLAGGDEQFF.